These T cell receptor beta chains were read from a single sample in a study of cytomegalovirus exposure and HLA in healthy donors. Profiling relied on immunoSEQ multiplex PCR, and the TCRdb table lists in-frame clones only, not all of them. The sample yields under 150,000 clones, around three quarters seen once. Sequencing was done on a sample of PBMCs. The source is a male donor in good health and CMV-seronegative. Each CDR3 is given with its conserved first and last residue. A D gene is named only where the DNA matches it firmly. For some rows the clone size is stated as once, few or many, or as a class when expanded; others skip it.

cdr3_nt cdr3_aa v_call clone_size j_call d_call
TGTGCCAGCAGTTCACAGGTCTCTGGGGCCAACGTCCTGACTTTC CASSSQVSGANVLTF TRBV6-5 . TRBJ2-6 .
TGTGCCAGCAGTGTGGGGCGGGGGCCCTCCTACGAGCAGTACTTC CASSVGRGPSYEQYF TRBV2 . TRBJ2-7 .
TGTGCCAGTAGTATCTCGCAGAATGAAAAACTGTTTTTT CASSISQNEKLFF TRBV19 . TRBJ1-4 .
TGTGCCAGTAGAAATGACAGGGACTATCAGCCCCAGCATTTT CASRNDRDYQPQHF TRBV19 once TRBJ1-5 TRBD1
TGTGCCAGTCAGACAGGGGGGTATGGAAGCACTGAAGCTTTCTTT CASQTGGYGSTEAFF TRBV19 . TRBJ1-1 TRBD1
TGCGCCAGCAGCCCTATCAACATACTAGCTTACAATGAGCAGTTCTTC CASSPINILAYNEQFF TRBV4-1 . TRBJ2-1 .
TGTGCCAGCAGTTACTCGGGGAGACAGGACATTTACGAGCAGTACTTC CASSYSGRQDIYEQYF TRBV6-5 . TRBJ2-7 .
TGTGCCAGCAGTTCCCAACAGGGGAGGACCTACGAGCAGTACTTC CASSSQQGRTYEQYF TRBV28 . TRBJ2-7 .
TGTGCCAGCAGCTTATTCGGGACAGGGGGCGTGAAGGGGATGAACACTGAAGCTTTCTTT CASSLFGTGGVKGMNTEAFF TRBV7-8 . TRBJ1-1 TRBD1
TGTGCCAGCAGCCCCTGGGTAGCGGGGTCCACCGGGGAGCTGTTTTTT CASSPWVAGSTGELFF TRBV7-2 . TRBJ2-2 TRBD2
TGTGCCAGCAGTTACCGGCAGGGTACTGAAGCTTTCTTT CASSYRQGTEAFF TRBV6-6 . TRBJ1-1 .
TGCGCCAGCAGCTACGCGGCTAGCACTACCTACGAGCAGTACTTC CASSYAASTTYEQYF TRBV5-1 once TRBJ2-7 .
TGCGCCAGCAGCCATTCGGGAGCAGGGAGGAGCGCCGGGGAGCTGTTTTTT CASSHSGAGRSAGELFF TRBV4-1 . TRBJ2-2 .
TGTGCCACCAGCAGGGATATGACAGGGGCTCTTAGCAATCAGCCCCAGCATTTT CATSRDMTGALSNQPQHF TRBV15 few TRBJ1-5 TRBD1
TGTGCCTGGAGTCCCACAGGGAGATTGACCGGGGAGCTGTTTTTT CAWSPTGRLTGELFF TRBV30 once TRBJ2-2 .
TGTGCCAGCAGTTTTGCGGGTTCTGGGGCCAACGTCCTGACTTTC CASSFAGSGANVLTF TRBV27 once TRBJ2-6 .
TGTGCCAGCAGCTTAGGAGGTAAGAACACTGAAGCTTTCTTT CASSLGGKNTEAFF TRBV7-9 . TRBJ1-1 .
TGTGCCAGCAGCATCTGGGCGGGAGCCTACGAGCAGTACTTC CASSIWAGAYEQYF TRBV13 few TRBJ2-7 TRBD2
TGTGCCAGCAACATAGGGGACTCTGGGGCCAACGTCCTGACTTTC CASNIGDSGANVLTF TRBV6-1 . TRBJ2-6 .
TGTGCCAGCAGCCCGGAGGCGGGCACTGGGGCCAACGTCCTGACTTTC CASSPEAGTGANVLTF TRBV5-4 few TRBJ2-6 .
TGTGCCACTATGGGACAGGGGAACTATGGCTACACCTTC CATMGQGNYGYTF TRBV2 once TRBJ1-2 TRBD1
TGTGCCAGCAGCGGATCCGGGACAGGGAACACTGAAGCTTTCTTT CASSGSGTGNTEAFF TRBV5-6 . TRBJ1-1 TRBD1
TGCGCCAGCAGCCCAGACGCAGGGGGCGCATATGGCTACACCTTC CASSPDAGGAYGYTF TRBV4-3 . TRBJ1-2 TRBD1
TGTGCCAGCAGCGTAGACAGAAGCAATCAGCCCCAGCATTTT CASSVDRSNQPQHF TRBV5-4 . TRBJ1-5 .
TGTGCCAGCAGCTTCCCACAGTGGACTTCCGGGGACTATGGCTACACCTTC CASSFPQWTSGDYGYTF TRBV5-8 . TRBJ1-2 .
TGTGCCAGCTGTAGTCAGGGACAGGGGGCCGATGAAGCTTTCTTT CASCSQGQGADEAFF TRBV6-5 . TRBJ1-1 TRBD1
TGTGCCAGCAGCCAAAAAGCCACGAACAATGAGCAGTTCTTC CASSQKATNNEQFF TRBV7-6 . TRBJ2-1 .
TGTGCCATCAACAAGGAGGGTATCGATGAGCAGTTCTTC CAINKEGIDEQFF TRBV10-3 . TRBJ2-1 .
TGCAGTGCTAGGGGCGGCTACACCTTC CSARGGYTF TRBV20-1 . TRBJ1-2 .
TGTGCCAGCAGCCGCGACAGGGGATCCTACAATGAGCAGTTCTTC CASSRDRGSYNEQFF TRBV7-3 . TRBJ2-1 TRBD1
TGTGCCAGCAGTGAAGGGGGCCCCTCCTACAATGAGCAGTTCTTC CASSEGGPSYNEQFF TRBV25-1 . TRBJ2-1 .
TGTGCCAGCAGCGTGTCATCGAACACCGGGGAGCTGTTTTTT CASSVSSNTGELFF TRBV7-3 . TRBJ2-2 .
TGCGCCAGCAGCCAAGGAGGGACAGGGGGCGGGAAGGCTTTCTTT CASSQGGTGGGKAFF TRBV4-1 . TRBJ1-1 TRBD1
TGTGCCAGCAGCTTAGTGGCCAGAGGGAACACTGAAGCTTTCTTT CASSLVARGNTEAFF TRBV11-1 once TRBJ1-1 .
TGTGCCAGCAGCCAAACAGGGTGGAATGAGCAGTTCTTC CASSQTGWNEQFF TRBV7-2 . TRBJ2-1 .
TGTGCCAGCAGCCCTGGACAGGGGGTCCCCTACGAGCAGTACTTC CASSPGQGVPYEQYF TRBV7-2 few TRBJ2-7 TRBD1
TGTGCCAGCAGATTAGCCCCATCCTCCTACGAGCAGTACTTC CASRLAPSSYEQYF TRBV7-2 . TRBJ2-7 .